This T cell receptor (beta chain) came from a study of blood T cell repertoires in COVID-19. TCRdb keeps only in-frame clones here, not all; method: immunoSEQ multiplex PCR. The data show around 180,000 clones, over 65% seen once. The CDR3 covers 16 residues. Germline V gene lookup returns CDR1 MNHNY and CDR2 SVGAGI (reference sequence). V was clipped by 6 bases and J by 7 bases; unmatched bases: 10. This receptor was identified in a person between 65 and 79 years old with COVID-19, enrolled during active disease. V is TRBV6-6 and J is TRBJ2-1; 12 bases fit TRBD2. Input material: peripheral blood. In DNA form, the CDR3 reads TGTGCCAGCAGCGACCCTAGCGGGGGGGCTCGGAATGAGCAGTTCTTC. It yields the protein CASSDPSGGARNEQFF.